This TCR beta chain appears in the sequencing data of a study of spatial heterogeneity in lung cancer. There are 14 residues in the CDR3. Per the germline V gene, CDR1 is MNHNS and CDR2 is SASEGT. V dropped 3 bases and J dropped 11 bases, with 14 bases sitting between them. TCRdb recomputed calls from the 5' RACE reads with MiXCR, one row per CDR3 protein. The sample contains 24,000 or so distinct CDR3 sequences, 3.3% of which appear only once. Time point: sample taken at primary tumor resection. Points on this clonotype: A much larger clone lies one base from this, so it may be a read error.

The sample in question was PBMCs, obtained at surgery. The chain has TRBV6-1 and TRBJ1-6; a weak D match, TRBD1 (5 bases). This TCR was recovered from a female donor with early-stage non-small cell lung cancer. CDR3 residues: CASSDSGPGTPLHF. CDR3 DNA sequence: TGTGCCAGCAGTGATTCAGGGCCGGGTACACCCCTCCACTTT.